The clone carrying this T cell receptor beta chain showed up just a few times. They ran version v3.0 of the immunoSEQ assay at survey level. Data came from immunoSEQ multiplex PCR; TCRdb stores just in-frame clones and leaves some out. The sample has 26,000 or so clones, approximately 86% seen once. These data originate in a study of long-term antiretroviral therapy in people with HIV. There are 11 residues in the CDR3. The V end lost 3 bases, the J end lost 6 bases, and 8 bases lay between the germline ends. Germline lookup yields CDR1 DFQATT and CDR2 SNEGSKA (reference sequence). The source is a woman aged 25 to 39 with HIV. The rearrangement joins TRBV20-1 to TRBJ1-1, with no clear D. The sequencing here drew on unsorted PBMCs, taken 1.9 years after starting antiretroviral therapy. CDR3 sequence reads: CSASRAPEAFF. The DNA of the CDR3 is TGCAGTGCTAGTCGGGCGCCTGAAGCTTTCTTT.